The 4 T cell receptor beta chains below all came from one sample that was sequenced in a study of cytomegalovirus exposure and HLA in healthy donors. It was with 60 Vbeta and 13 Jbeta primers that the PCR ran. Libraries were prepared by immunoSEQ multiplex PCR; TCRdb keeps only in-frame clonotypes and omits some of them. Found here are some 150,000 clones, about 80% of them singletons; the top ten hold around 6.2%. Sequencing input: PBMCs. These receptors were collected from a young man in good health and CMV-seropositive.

CDR3 sequence: CASSPPTGMISPLHF. In DNA form, the CDR3 reads TGTGCCAGCAGCCCTCCGACAGGGATGATTTCACCCCTCCACTTT. The chain links TRBV7-2 to TRBJ1-6; TRBD1 matches at 7 bases. The CDR3 is made up of 15 amino acids. Germline V gene lookup returns CDR1 SGHTA and CDR2 FQGNSA. Losses at the gene ends were 5 bases for V and 9 bases for J; bases not matched to a gene: 10.

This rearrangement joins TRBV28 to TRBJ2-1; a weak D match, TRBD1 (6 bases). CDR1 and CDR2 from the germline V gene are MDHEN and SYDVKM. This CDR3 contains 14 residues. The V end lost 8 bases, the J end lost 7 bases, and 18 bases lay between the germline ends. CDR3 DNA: TGTGCCAGCCAAAAGGTTACAGGGCTGAATGAGCAGTTCTTC. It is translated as CASQKVTGLNEQFF. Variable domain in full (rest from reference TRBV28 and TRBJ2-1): DVKVTQSSRYLVKRTGEKVFLECVQDMDHENMFWYRQDPGLGLRLIYFSYDVKMKEKGDIPEGYSVSREKKERFSLILESASTNQTSMYLCASQKVTGLNEQFFGPGTRLTVL.

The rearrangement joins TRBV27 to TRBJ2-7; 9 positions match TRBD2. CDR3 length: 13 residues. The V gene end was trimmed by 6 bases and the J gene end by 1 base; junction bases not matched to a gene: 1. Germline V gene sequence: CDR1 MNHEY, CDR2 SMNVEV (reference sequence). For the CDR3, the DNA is TGTGCCAGCAGCCTAGCGGGGTCCTACGAGCAGTACTTC. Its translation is CASSLAGSYEQYF.

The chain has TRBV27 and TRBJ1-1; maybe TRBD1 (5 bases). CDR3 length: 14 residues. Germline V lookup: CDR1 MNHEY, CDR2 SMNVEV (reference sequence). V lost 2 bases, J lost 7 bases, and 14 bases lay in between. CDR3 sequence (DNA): TGTGCCAGCAGTTTAACTACCCAGGGCGATGAAGCTTTCTTT. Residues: CASSLTTQGDEAFF.